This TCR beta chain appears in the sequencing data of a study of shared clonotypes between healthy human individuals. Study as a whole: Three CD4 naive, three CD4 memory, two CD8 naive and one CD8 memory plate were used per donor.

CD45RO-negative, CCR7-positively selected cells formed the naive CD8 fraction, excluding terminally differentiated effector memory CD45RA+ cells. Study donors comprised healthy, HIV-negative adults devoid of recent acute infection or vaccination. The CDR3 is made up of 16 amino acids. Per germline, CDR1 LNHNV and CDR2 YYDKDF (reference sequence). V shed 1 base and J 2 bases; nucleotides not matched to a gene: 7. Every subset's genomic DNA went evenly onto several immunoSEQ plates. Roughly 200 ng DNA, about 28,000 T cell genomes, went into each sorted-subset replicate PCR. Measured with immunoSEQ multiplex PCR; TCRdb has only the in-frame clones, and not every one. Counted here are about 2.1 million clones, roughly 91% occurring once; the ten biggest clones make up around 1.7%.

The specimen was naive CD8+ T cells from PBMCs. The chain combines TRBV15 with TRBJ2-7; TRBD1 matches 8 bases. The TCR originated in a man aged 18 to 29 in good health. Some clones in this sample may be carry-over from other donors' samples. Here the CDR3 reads CATSRVPGQAPYEQYF. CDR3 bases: TGTGCCACCAGCAGAGTCCCGGGACAGGCACCCTACGAGCAGTACTTC.